The 32 T cell receptor beta chains below all came from one sample that was sequenced in a study of blood T cells in healthy people across ages. Together with a sample-barcoded 5' primer, a J-beta primer mix was included in a second PCR lasting roughly 6 to 12 cycles. Using its own MiXCR run on the 5' RACE reads, TCRdb lists one record per CDR3 protein. The sample yields a few hundred thousand distinct CDR3 sequences, approximately 52% seen once. Material: blood. The origin of the receptors is a man aged 55 to 70 in good health.

Only a few counts were recorded for this clonotype. The chain links TRBV7-9 to TRBJ2-3; D might be TRBD1 (5 bases). The CDR3 contains 16 residues. The V end lost 5 bases, the J end lost 0 bases, and 15 bases lay between the germline ends. Germline V gene data show CDR1 as SEHNR and CDR2 as FQNEAQ (reference sequence). The CDR3 sequence is CASSAPSGYSTDTQYF. The CDR3 nucleotides read TGTGCCAGCAGCGCCCCTTCAGGGTATAGCACAGATACGCAGTATTTT.

The chain employs TRBV10-2 and TRBJ2-7; TRBD2 agrees at 7 bases. Germline CDR1 is WSHSY and CDR2 is SAAADI. The length of the CDR3 is 14 residues. V trimming: 3 bases; J trimming: 0 bases; junction bases outside the gene matches: 2. CDR3 bases: TGCGCCAGCAGTGACAGCGGGGTCTCCTACGAGCAGTACTTC. This sequence encodes CASSDSGVSYEQYF.

This clonotype was seen repeatedly, ten times or more. The chain carries TRBV11-2 and TRBJ1-4; D not certain. The germline V and J ends were trimmed by 1 base and 1 base, with 7 bases remaining between them. Germline loops: CDR1 SGHAT, CDR2 FQNNGV. The CDR3 extends over 15 amino acids. The DNA for the CDR3 is TGTGCCAGCAGCTTAGGGGCAGGAACTAATGAAAAACTGTTTTTT. Its protein is CASSLGAGTNEKLFF.

V gene TRBV6-5 combines with J gene TRBJ2-3; TRBD2 aligns across 16 bases. V lost 0 bases to trimming and J lost 4 bases; unmatched junction nucleotides: 13. The CDR3 spans 21 residues. Germline V lookup: CDR1 MNHEY, CDR2 SVGAGI. CDR3 bases: TGTGCCAGCAGTTACTCTCTGGGACTAGCGGGGGGGCCTATTATGGCAGATACGCAGTATTTT. Protein sequence: CASSYSLGLAGGPIMADTQYF.

This clonotype was seen only a few times. The rearrangement links TRBV29-1 to TRBJ2-4; 9 bases line up with TRBD1. Unmatched junction bases numbered 7, after V lost 7 bases and J lost 6 bases. The CDR3 extends over 13 amino acids. The germline V gene encodes CDR1 SQVTM and CDR2 ANQGSEA. The CDR3 region has the DNA TGCAGCGCCGGACAGGGGCTGGGAAACATTCAGTACTTC. Its protein is CSAGQGLGNIQYF. Full variable domain (remainder filled in from reference TRBV29-1 and TRBJ2-4): SAVISQKPSRDICQRGTSLTIQCQVDSQVTMMFWYRQQPGQSLTLIATANQGSEATYESGFVIDKFPISRPNLTFSTLTVSNMSPEDSSIYLCSAGQGLGNIQYFGAGTRLSVL.

This clonotype was found a few times. V gene TRBV20-1 combines with J gene TRBJ2-7; D is unresolved. CDR3 length: 12 amino acids. Trimming cost V 6 bases and J 6 bases, with 15 bases left between them. CDR1 is DFQATT, CDR2 SNEGSKA, per germline (reference sequence). The CDR3 loop is CSAPRVGREQYF. In nucleotides, the CDR3 is TGCAGTGCCCCCAGAGTTGGACGCGAGCAGTACTTC.

The chain joins TRBV27 to TRBJ1-1; 12 bases line up with TRBD1. With V trimmed by 5 bases and J by 1 base, 8 bases remained unmatched. CDR1 and CDR2 (germline): MNHEY, SMNVEV (reference sequence). The length of the CDR3 is 17 residues. CDR3 sequence: CASSRDRGRWGNTEAFF. The DNA of the CDR3 is TGTGCCAGCAGTCGGGACAGGGGGCGATGGGGGAACACTGAAGCTTTCTTT.

V usage is TRBV29-1 and J usage is TRBJ2-2; 9 bases are shared with TRBD2. CDR1 and CDR2 from the germline V gene are SQVTM and ANQGSEA. V shed 2 bases and J 5 bases; nucleotides not matched to a gene: 9. The CDR3 is 16 residues long. CDR3 in amino acids: CSVELATSGRTGELFF. The CDR3 nucleotides are TGCAGCGTTGAACTAGCTACTAGCGGGCGAACCGGGGAGCTGTTTTTT.

This clonotype was counted between two and nine times. Here the CDR3 reads CASSLGGTDEKLFF. The CDR3 DNA is TGTGCCAGCAGCTTAGGGGGGACAGATGAAAAACTGTTTTTT. The chain carries TRBV7-2 and TRBJ1-4; 7 bases line up with TRBD1. After removal of 1 base from V and 6 bases from J, the junction contained 2 bases not matched to a gene. The CDR3 totals 14 residues. Germline lookup yields CDR1 SGHTA and CDR2 FQGNSA.

V is TRBV6-2 or TRBV6-3 and J is TRBJ2-1; 13 nucleotides line up with TRBD2. This CDR3 has 14 amino acids. The germline V gene has CDR1 MNHEY and CDR2 SVGEGT. Trimming removed 0 bases from V and 10 bases from J; junction bases left unmatched: 0. In DNA, the CDR3 is TGTGCCAGCAGTTACTCGGGACTAGCGGGAGAGCAGTTCTTC. Protein sequence: CASSYSGLAGEQFF.

This rearrangement joins TRBV29-1 to TRBJ1-4, with D possibly being TRBD1 (6 bases). Germline CDR1 and CDR2: SQVTM and ANQGSEA. The CDR3 is 11 residues long. V was cut by 7 bases and J by 8 bases, with 11 bases left in between. The CDR3 is CSGTVGEKLFF. The CDR3 region has the DNA TGCAGCGGGACAGTTGGGGAAAAACTGTTTTTT.

The chain carries TRBV5-1 and TRBJ2-7; TRBD2 agrees at 9 bases. From germline, CDR1 is SGHRS and CDR2 YFSETQ. The V and J ends lost 0 bases and 7 bases, in that order; junction bases with no gene match: 11. The CDR3 contains 16 residues. The DNA of the CDR3 is TGCGCCAGCAGCTTGGATAGCGGGAGTCTTCTGAGGGAGCAGTACTTC. It is translated as CASSLDSGSLLREQYF. Together with reference TRBV5-1 and TRBJ2-7, the CDR3 gives the full variable domain: KAGVTQTPRYLIKTRGQQVTLSCSPISGHRSVSWYQQTPGQGLQFLFEYFSETQRNKGNFPGRFSGRQFSNSRSEMNVSTLELGDSALYLCASSLDSGSLLREQYFGPGTRLTVT.

This clonotype was found a few times. V usage is TRBV2 and J usage is TRBJ2-7, with D perhaps TRBD1 (6 bases). Germline-derived CDR1 and CDR2 are SNHLY and FYNNEI. Trimming took off 2 bases at V and 3 bases at J, with 8 bases between the two ends. The length of the CDR3 is 13 residues. The CDR3 bases are TGTGCCAGCAGTGAACAGACAGGCTACGAGCAGTACTTC. Its translation: CASSEQTGYEQYF.

The J gene is TRBJ2-7, the V gene TRBV21-1; the table's D call, TRBD2, has no DNA check behind it. The DNA matches TRBJ2-4 better at its end, which makes the J call doubtful. TRBV21-1 is listed as a pseudogene. The CDR3 totals 20 residues. DNA of the CDR3: TGTGTCAGCAGCAAAGAGCACAATAGGGGAGCGGGAAGAGCCAAAAACATTCAGTACTTC. Protein: CVSSKEHNRGAGRAKNIQYF.

In its sample, this clonotype was seen a few times. V usage is TRBV28 and J usage is TRBJ1-6; D gene unclear. The CDR3 runs 13 residues. V lost 2 bases and J 10 bases, leaving 9 bases between the germline ends. Per germline, CDR1 MDHEN and CDR2 SYDVKM. The CDR3 DNA reads TGTGCCAGCAGTTTAAGGGTAGCCTCACCCCTCCACTTT. Its translation is CASSLRVASPLHF.

Ten or more counts support this clonotype. V gene TRBV2 combines with J gene TRBJ2-3, with D uncertain. The length of the CDR3 is 12 residues. Trimming shortened V by 6 bases and J by 2 bases, and 6 bases separated the two germline ends. The germline CDR1 and CDR2 sequences are SNHLY and FYNNEI. The CDR3 nucleotides read TGTGCCAGCAGCCGTCACACAGATACGCAGTATTTT. Its translation: CASSRHTDTQYF.

The chain joins TRBV6-2 or TRBV6-3 to TRBJ2-5, with D possibly being TRBD2 (5 bases). Trimming cost V 6 bases and J 9 bases, with 17 bases left between them. The length of the CDR3 is 13 residues. Germline V lookup: CDR1 MNHEY, CDR2 SVGEGT. CDR3 DNA sequence: TGTGCCAGCAGAAGGGCCCCAGAGAGGGCCCAGTACTTC. This codes for CASRRAPERAQYF.

The V and J genes are TRBV28 and TRBJ1-2; 11 nucleotides agree with TRBD1. The junction had 9 bases not matched to a gene; V was cut back by 1 base and J by 8 bases. Per germline, CDR1 MDHEN and CDR2 SYDVKM. This CDR3 spans 16 amino acids. CDR3 sequence: CASSLLGGQGAGGYTF. The CDR3 coding sequence is TGTGCCAGCAGTTTATTGGGCGGACAGGGGGCGGGCGGCTACACCTTC.

This clonotype was seen a few times. The V call is TRBV2, the J call TRBJ2-6, with 9 bases that match TRBD1. The CDR3 spans 17 residues. Per the germline V gene, CDR1 is SNHLY and CDR2 is FYNNEI. The V and J ends lost 10 bases and 0 bases, in that order; junction bases with no gene match: 10. The CDR3 bases are TGTGCCACCCAGGTCGGGACAGGGCGCTCTGGGGCCAACGTCCTGACTTTC. Its protein product is CATQVGTGRSGANVLTF.

CDR3 loop: CASSSQGSGPYEQYF. The CDR3 DNA sequence: TGTGCCAGCAGCTCCCAGGGGTCGGGACCCTACGAGCAGTACTTC. The chain is built from TRBV7-6 and TRBJ2-7; D may be TRBD1 (6 bases). V lost 4 bases and J lost 2, with 15 bases in between. Per the germline V gene, CDR1 is SGHVS and CDR2 is FNYEAQ. The CDR3 consists of 15 residues.

On this clonotype itself: Sequence at one end of the junction differs from germline and may be a read error. The CDR3 sequence is CSTRDVAGPQGLFF. CDR3 coding DNA: TGCAGTACTAGAGATGTCGCCGGACCACAGGGGTTGTTTTTT. The chain has TRBV20-1 and TRBJ1-4, with 7 bases aligning to TRBD1. The CDR3 loop spans 14 amino acids. Looked up from germline, CDR1 is DFQATT and CDR2 is SNEGSKA (reference sequence).

The chain recombines TRBV29-1 with TRBJ2-4; D tentatively fits TRBD1 or TRBD2 (5 bases each). The tail of the sequence fits TRBJ2-7 better, so the J call may be wrong. Germline CDR1 and CDR2: SQVTM and ANQGSEA. The length of the CDR3 is 11 residues. The CDR3 region is CSIGTAGEQYF. The CDR3 coding sequence is TGCAGCATAGGGACGGCAGGCGAGCAGTACTTC.

Concerning this clonotype itself: One end of the junction is discordant with germline, which a read error may explain. The gene calls are TRBV20-1 and TRBJ2-7, with D perhaps matching TRBD2 (6 bases). Germline loops: CDR1 DFQATT, CDR2 SNEGSKA (reference sequence). The CDR3 length is 12 residues. The CDR3 spells CSATGLLDEQYF. The CDR3 DNA reads as TGCAGCGCTACGGGACTCCTCGACGAGCAGTACTTC.

As concerns this clonotype: An end of the junction differs from the germline gene, which may be a read error. V and J are TRBV7-3 and TRBJ2-3; TRBD2 might be the D (5 bases). Per germline, CDR1 SGHTA and CDR2 FQGTGA. This CDR3 spans 14 amino acids. The CDR3 region is CACSMDSFTDTQYF. DNA for the CDR3: TGTGCCTGCAGCATGGACTCGTTCACAGATACGCAGTATTTT. Full variable domain (remainder filled in from reference TRBV7-3 and TRBJ2-3): GAGVSQTPSNKVTEKGKYVELRCDPISGHTALYWYRQSLGQGPEFLIYFQGTGAADDSGLPNDRFFAVRPEGSVSTLKIQRTERGDSAVYLCACSMDSFTDTQYFGPGTRLTVL.

V is TRBV20-1 and J is TRBJ2-5, with 9 bases aligning to TRBD1. Germline assignment: CDR1 DFQATT and CDR2 SNEGSKA (reference sequence). The length of the CDR3 is 15 residues. The ends lost 7 bases at V and 4 bases at J; junction bases unmatched: 13. The CDR3: CSDAAPGQGRETQYF. The CDR3 DNA follows: TGCAGTGATGCTGCCCCAGGACAGGGGAGAGAGACCCAGTACTTC.

A word on this clonotype: A junction end diverges from the germline sequence, so it may reflect a read error. J is TRBJ2-1 and V is TRBV5-1; the D is unclear. There are 14 residues in the CDR3. In germline, CDR1 is SGHRS, CDR2 YFSETQ. The CDR3 sequence: CAGSILLGANEQFF. CDR3 sequence (DNA): TGCGCCGGCAGCATCCTCCTCGGCGCCAATGAGCAGTTCTTC. Full variable domain (missing parts from reference TRBV5-1 and TRBJ2-1): KAGVTQTPRYLIKTRGQQVTLSCSPISGHRSVSWYQQTPGQGLQFLFEYFSETQRNKGNFPGRFSGRQFSNSRSEMNVSTLELGDSALYLCAGSILLGANEQFFGPGTRLTVL.

The chain joins TRBV20-1 to TRBJ2-1; 10 bases align to TRBD2. The CDR3 extends over 14 amino acids. Germline V CDR1 and CDR2: DFQATT, SNEGSKA (reference sequence). The trim removed 6 bases at V and 4 bases at J, leaving 6 bases unmatched. The CDR3 region has the DNA TGCAGTGCCCAAAGCGGGGGGGCGTACAATGAGCAGTTCTTC. This sequence encodes CSAQSGGAYNEQFF.

The V call is TRBV5-1, the J call TRBJ2-6, with D perhaps matching TRBD1 (6 bases). Germline values: CDR1 SGHRS, CDR2 YFSETQ. V was trimmed by 5 bases and J by 1 base, leaving 16 bases between them. This CDR3 is built from 17 residues. The CDR3 loop reads CASSKKETGSGANVLTF. DNA for the CDR3: TGCGCCAGCAGTAAGAAAGAGACAGGTTCTGGGGCCAACGTCCTGACTTTC.

This clonotype was seen only a few times. CDR3 DNA: TGTGCCAGCAGTTTCGGGACTAGCGGGAGATATGAGCAGTTCTTC. Amino acids: CASSFGTSGRYEQFF. This chain links TRBV27 with TRBJ2-1; the match to TRBD2 covers 14 bases. Trimming cost V 3 bases and J 8 bases; bases outside gene matches: 3. Per germline, CDR1 MNHEY and CDR2 SMNVEV (reference sequence). This CDR3 is built from 15 residues.

This clonotype appeared a few times. The chain links TRBV11-2 to TRBJ2-1, with 8 bases aligning to TRBD1. Germline lookup yields CDR1 SGHAT and CDR2 FQNNGV. With V trimmed by 5 bases and J by 2 bases, 5 bases remained unmatched. The CDR3 has 15 residues. The chain's CDR3 is CASSDGQGPYNEQFF. The CDR3 region has the DNA TGTGCCAGCAGCGACGGACAGGGACCCTACAATGAGCAGTTCTTC.

A few counts support this clonotype. The chain couples TRBV4-1 to TRBJ2-5; TRBD1 aligns across 9 bases. Losses at the gene ends were 0 bases for V and 1 base for J; bases not matched to a gene: 15. The CDR3 is 20 amino acids. Germline loops: CDR1 MGHRA, CDR2 YSYEKL. The CDR3 loop is CASSQDQRGTGYLLQETQYF. CDR3 sequence (DNA): TGCGCCAGCAGCCAAGACCAAAGGGGGACAGGGTACCTTCTCCAAGAGACCCAGTACTTC.

Points on this clonotype: Just one base apart from a much larger clone, this may be a read error. The genes are TRBV5-1 and TRBJ2-1; D may match TRBD1 or TRBD2 (5 bases each). TRBJ2-7 explains the end of the DNA better; the J call may be wrong. This CDR3 is 19 amino acids long. Germline CDR1 reads SGHRS; CDR2 reads YFSETQ. CDR3 residues: CASSLIPRGPSSSYNEQYF. The DNA of the CDR3 is TGCGCCAGCAGCTTGATTCCCCGGGGACCCTCTAGCTCCTACAATGAGCAGTACTTC.